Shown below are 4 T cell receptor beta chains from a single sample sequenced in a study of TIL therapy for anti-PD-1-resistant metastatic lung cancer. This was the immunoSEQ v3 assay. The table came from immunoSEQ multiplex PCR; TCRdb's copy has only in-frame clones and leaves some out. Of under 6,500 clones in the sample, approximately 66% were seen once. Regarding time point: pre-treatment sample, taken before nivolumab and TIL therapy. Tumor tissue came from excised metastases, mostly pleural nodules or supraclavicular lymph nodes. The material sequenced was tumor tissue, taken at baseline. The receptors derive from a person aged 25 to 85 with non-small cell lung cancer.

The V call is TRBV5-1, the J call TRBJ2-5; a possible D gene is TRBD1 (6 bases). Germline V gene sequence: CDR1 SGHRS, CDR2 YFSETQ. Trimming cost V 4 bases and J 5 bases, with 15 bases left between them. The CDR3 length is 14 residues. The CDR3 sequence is CASSHGGTKETQYF. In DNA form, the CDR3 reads TGCGCCAGCAGCCATGGGGGCACAAAGGAGACCCAGTACTTC. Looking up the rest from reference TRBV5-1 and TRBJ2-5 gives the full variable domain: KAGVTQTPRYLIKTRGQQVTLSCSPISGHRSVSWYQQTPGQGLQFLFEYFSETQRNKGNFPGRFSGRQFSNSRSEMNVSTLELGDSALYLCASSHGGTKETQYFGPGTRLLVL.

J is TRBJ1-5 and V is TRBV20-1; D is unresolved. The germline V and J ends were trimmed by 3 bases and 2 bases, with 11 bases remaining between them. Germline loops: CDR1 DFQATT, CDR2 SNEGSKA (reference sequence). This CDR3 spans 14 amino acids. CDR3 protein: CSASPGTGNQPQHF. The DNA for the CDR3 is TGCAGTGCTAGTCCCGGTACGGGCAATCAGCCCCAGCATTTT.

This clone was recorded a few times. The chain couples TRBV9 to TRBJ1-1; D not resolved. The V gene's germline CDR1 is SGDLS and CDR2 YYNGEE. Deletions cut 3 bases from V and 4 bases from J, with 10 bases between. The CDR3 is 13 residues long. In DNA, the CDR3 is TGTGCCAGCAGCGCCAGAGGTAGCACTGAAGCTTTCTTT. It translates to CASSARGSTEAFF.

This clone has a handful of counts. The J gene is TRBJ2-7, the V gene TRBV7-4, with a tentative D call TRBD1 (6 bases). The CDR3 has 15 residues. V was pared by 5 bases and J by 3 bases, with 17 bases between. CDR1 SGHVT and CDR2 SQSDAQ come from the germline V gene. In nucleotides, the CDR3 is TGTGCCAGCAGCCAGGTAACCGGGACAAGCTACGAGCAGTACTTC. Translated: CASSQVTGTSYEQYF.